Listed below are T cell receptor beta chains from one sample, sequenced in a study of blood T cell repertoires in COVID-19. Using immunoSEQ multiplex PCR, the repertoire was profiled, and TCRdb retains in-frame clones only, with some absent. This table has 150,000 to 170,000 clones, about 90% appearing once. The sequenced sample was peripheral blood. These receptors were collected from a man in his forties or fifties with acute or convalescent COVID-19. Both conserved end residues are part of each CDR3. A D gene is named only where the DNA matches it firmly. Expanded clones get a size class; other rows say once, few or many, or leave the size out.

j_call	v_call	d_call	clone_size	cdr3_nt	cdr3_aa
TRBJ1-4	TRBV18	-	-	TGTGCCAGCTCACCGGGGGACATTTGGGAGGAAAAACTGTTTTTT	CASSPGDIWEEKLFF
TRBJ1-5	TRBV15	TRBD1	-	TGTGCCACCAGCAGGGAGGGACAGGGGGCCTTTGGCAATCAGCCCCAGCATTTT	CATSREGQGAFGNQPQHF
TRBJ2-2	TRBV28	-	-	TGTGCCAGCAGTTTCGCGAACACCGGGGAGCTGTTTTTT	CASSFANTGELFF
TRBJ2-7	TRBV7-9	-	-	TGTGCCAGCAGTTGGGAGGCCCGTATGGGCTCCTACGAGCAGTACTTC	CASSWEARMGSYEQYF
TRBJ2-7	TRBV2	TRBD2	-	TGTGCCAGCAGTGAAGCGCTTCTACGGGAGGTGCACGAGCAGTACTTC	CASSEALLREVHEQYF
TRBJ1-5	TRBV5-6	-	-	TGTGCCAGCAGCCTTTCTAGCAATCAGCCCCAGCATTTT	CASSLSSNQPQHF
TRBJ2-5	TRBV7-7	TRBD1	-	TGTGCCAGCAGCTTCACAGGGGGGAGCCAAGAGACCCAGTACTTC	CASSFTGGSQETQYF
TRBJ1-2	TRBV5-1	-	-	TGCGCCAGCAGCATCGCGGGCGGGGGGCAATCAGATGGCTACACCTTC	CASSIAGGGQSDGYTF
TRBJ2-2	TRBV4-2	-	-	TGTGCCAGCAGCCGGTTGGAGGGGGCTGCCGGGGAGCTGTTTTTT	CASSRLEGAAGELFF
TRBJ2-2	TRBV28	-	once	TGTGCCAGCGAGGACCCAAACGGAGGCGGGGAGCTGTTTTTT	CASEDPNGGGELFF
TRBJ1-2	TRBV5-5	TRBD1	-	TGTGCCAGCAGCTTAATCAGGGGGGTCATGGATGGCTACACCTTC	CASSLIRGVMDGYTF
TRBJ1-4	TRBV25-1	-	-	TGTGCCAGCAGGGCAGGGAATGTCGAAAAACTGTTTTTT	CASRAGNVEKLFF
TRBJ1-1	TRBV10-3	TRBD1	-	TGTGCCATCAGAACGGGACAGGCCGAAGAAGCTTTCTTT	CAIRTGQAEEAFF
TRBJ2-3	TRBV14	TRBD2	-	TGTGCCAGCAGCCTCGGGACTAGCGCTTACACAGATACGCAGTATTTT	CASSLGTSAYTDTQYF
TRBJ1-1	TRBV5-8	-	-	TGTGCCAGCAGCTTGGGTGGGGCTTGGATCACTGAAGCTTTCTTT	CASSLGGAWITEAFF
TRBJ2-3	TRBV6-6	-	-	TGTGCCAGCACCCCCCGCGGGTACACAGATACGCAGTATTTT	CASTPRGYTDTQYF
TRBJ2-1	TRBV14	TRBD1	-	TGTGCCAGGCGGGACAGGGGCGCCAATGAGCAGTTCTTC	CARRDRGANEQFF
TRBJ1-1	TRBV5-1	TRBD1	-	TGCGCCAGCAGCTACAACCCGGGACAGGGAAAGGTTACTGAAGCTTTCTTT	CASSYNPGQGKVTEAFF
TRBJ1-1	TRBV30	-	-	TGTGCCTGGAGCCGACAACGGGACAATAGGAACACTGAAGCTTTCTTT	CAWSRQRDNRNTEAFF
TRBJ2-1	TRBV6-5	TRBD1	once	TGTGCCAGCAGTCGACAGGGAACCGCACACAATGAGCAGTTCTTC	CASSRQGTAHNEQFF
TRBJ1-2	TRBV28	TRBD1	-	TGTGCCAGCAGCTACAGGGGGCTGAGCTATGGCTACACCTTC	CASSYRGLSYGYTF
TRBJ1-2	TRBV4-2	-	once	TGTGCCAGCAGCCAAGAGACCAGGGCGCAGGATGGCTACACCTTC	CASSQETRAQDGYTF
TRBJ2-2	TRBV24-1	TRBD1	few	TGTGCCACCAGAAAGACAGGGGACACCGGGGAGCTGTTTTTT	CATRKTGDTGELFF
TRBJ1-1	TRBV5-1	-	-	TGCGCCAGCAGCTTGAAAGGGGTGGGCACTGAAGCTTTCTTT	CASSLKGVGTEAFF
TRBJ2-2	TRBV4-2	-	-	TGTGCCAGCAGCCAAGTCCAACAGTCCTCGAACACCGGGGAGCTGTTTTTT	CASSQVQQSSNTGELFF
TRBJ2-7	TRBV11-2	-	-	TGTGCCAGCAGCTTAGGGGTCCGAGCGGTTCACTCCTACGAGCAGTACTTC	CASSLGVRAVHSYEQYF
TRBJ1-6	TRBV3-1/TRBV3-2	TRBD1	-	TGTGCCAGCAGCCAAGATAAGGACAGGCATTCACCCCTCCACTTT	CASSQDKDRHSPLHF
TRBJ1-1	TRBV11-3	-	-	TGTGCCAGCAGCTTAGGGCTTAACACTGAAGCTTTCTTT	CASSLGLNTEAFF
TRBJ1-1	TRBV7-2	-	-	TGTGCCAGCAGCTTAGGGGGGCGGAACACTGAAGCTTTCTTT	CASSLGGRNTEAFF
TRBJ2-1	TRBV6-5	-	-	TGTGCCAGCAGTCTAAGCGGGAATGAGCAGTTCTTC	CASSLSGNEQFF
TRBJ2-7	TRBV28	TRBD1	-	TGTGCCAGCAGTTTTAAGACAGGGGCATCCTACGAGCAGTACTTC	CASSFKTGASYEQYF
TRBJ2-5	TRBV7-9	-	-	TGTGCCAGCAGCTCCAAAGAGACCCAGTACTTC	CASSSKETQYF
TRBJ2-1	TRBV4-2	TRBD2	-	TGTGCCAGCAGCCAAGATCTCAAGGGACTAGCGGGGGGGCACTCCTACAATGAGCAGTTCTTC	CASSQDLKGLAGGHSYNEQFF
TRBJ2-3	TRBV2	-	-	TGTGCCAGCAGTGTGGCGGGCGCAGATACGCAGTATTTT	CASSVAGADTQYF
TRBJ2-6	TRBV27	-	-	TGTGCCAGCAGGGACACCTCTGGGGCCAACGTCCTGACTTTC	CASRDTSGANVLTF
TRBJ1-2	TRBV7-9	TRBD1	-	TGTGCCAGCAGCTCAAACAGGGGGCGAAGCTATGGCTACACCTTC	CASSSNRGRSYGYTF
TRBJ1-2	TRBV27	TRBD1	-	TGTGCCAGCAGTCCACCTGGACAGGTCGGATATGGCTACACCTTC	CASSPPGQVGYGYTF
TRBJ1-6	TRBV19	TRBD1	-	TGTGCCAGCGACAGGGGTTTAGCCTATAATTCACCCCTCCACTTT	CASDRGLAYNSPLHF
TRBJ1-4	TRBV5-6	TRBD1	-	TGTGCCAGCAGCACCAGGGGGCTTGTTGAAAAACTGTTTTTT	CASSTRGLVEKLFF
TRBJ1-1	TRBV28	-	-	TGTGCCAGCAGTTCAGTCCCCCTCTTCTCCCTCCCCTCGAACACTGAAGCTTTCTTT	CASSSVPLFSLPSNTEAFF
TRBJ1-2	TRBV9	TRBD1	-	TGTGCCAGCAGCCTCGGACAGGGGGCGCAGACCTTC	CASSLGQGAQTF
TRBJ1-2	TRBV6-6	-	-	TGTGCCAGCACCTCCAGGACAGCTAACTATGGCTACACCTTC	CASTSRTANYGYTF
TRBJ1-1	TRBV5-5	TRBD1	few	TGTGCCAGCCTTTTTAGGACAGGGGATATCATGAACACTGAAGCTTTCTTT	CASLFRTGDIMNTEAFF
TRBJ2-3	TRBV6-2/TRBV6-3	-	few	TGTGCCAGCAGTTACGGAGGAAACACAGATACGCAGTATTTT	CASSYGGNTDTQYF
TRBJ1-4	TRBV19	-	-	TGTGCCAGTAGCAGCGTCGAAGGAAATGAAAAACTGTTTTTT	CASSSVEGNEKLFF
TRBJ2-5	TRBV3-1/TRBV3-2	-	-	TGTGCCAGCAGCCAAGGGAAGCGGCCCGAGAAGACCCAGTACTTC	CASSQGKRPEKTQYF
TRBJ2-3	TRBV12-5	-	-	TGTGCTAGTGCCCTAGGGGGGGCAGCAGATACGCAGTATTTT	CASALGGAADTQYF
TRBJ2-1	TRBV9	-	-	TGTGCCAGCAGCGTAGCCTACAGGGTTGGCTCCTACAATGAGCAGTTCTTC	CASSVAYRVGSYNEQFF
TRBJ1-4	TRBV9	-	-	TGTGCCAGCAGCGAAACAGAAACCTTACGTGAAAAACTGTTTTTT	CASSETETLREKLFF
TRBJ2-5	TRBV9	-	-	TGTGCCAGCAGCGTAGGCCTTGTGGGGGGCCAAGAGACCCAGTACTTC	CASSVGLVGGQETQYF
TRBJ1-2	TRBV6-5	TRBD1	-	TGTGCCAGCAATCACAGGGGGCAGGGCTACACCTTC	CASNHRGQGYTF